This TCR beta chain comes out of a study of blood T cell repertoires in COVID-19. Study as a whole: From the United States, Italy and Spain came samples of acute and convalescent COVID-19.

In the original workflow: Cell counts per sample came from amplifying reference gene primers. Sequenced by immunoSEQ multiplex PCR; TCRdb stores in-frame clones only, minus some. V, J and clone size are taken as reported in that table, and D and trimming were inferred from the DNA itself. This table has hundreds of thousands of clones, roughly 91% appearing once. CDR1 SEHNR and CDR2 FQNEAQ come from the germline V gene (reference sequence). The V gene end was trimmed by 2 bases and the J gene end by 5 bases; junction bases not matched to a gene: 9. This CDR3 comprises 16 residues. Cohorts were based on clinical histories the participants reported.

The chain recombines TRBV7-9 with TRBJ2-5; 9 nucleotides line up with TRBD1. The origin of this receptor is a woman aged 60 to 75 in a cohort exposed to, infected with or recovered from COVID-19 (not recorded which). Input material: PBMCs or T cells enriched from blood (not recorded which). CDR3 DNA: TGTGCCAGCAGCTTAAGAACAGGGGGCTTATCGGAGACCCAGTACTTC. It specifies CASSLRTGGLSETQYF.